Shown below are 3 T cell receptor beta chains from a single sample sequenced in a study of cytomegalovirus exposure and HLA in healthy donors. Clones were read by immunoSEQ multiplex PCR, and TCRdb kept only the in-frame ones, dropping some. The profile shows hundreds of thousands of clones, 86% of them singletons. Sequenced material: PBMCs. The receptors shown here come from a woman in her late teens or twenties in good health and CMV-seronegative.

The chain links TRBV5-1 to TRBJ1-6; a weak D match, TRBD1 (5 bases). This CDR3 contains 14 residues. Germline V gives CDR1 SGHRS, CDR2 YFSETQ. Trimming shortened V by 0 bases and J by 13 bases, and 14 bases separated the two germline ends. Here the CDR3 DNA reads TGCGCCAGCAGCTTGGGAGACAGTCTGAGGCCCCTCCACTTT. Translating gives CASSLGDSLRPLHF. Full variable domain (missing parts from reference TRBV5-1 and TRBJ1-6): KAGVTQTPRYLIKTRGQQVTLSCSPISGHRSVSWYQQTPGQGLQFLFEYFSETQRNKGNFPGRFSGRQFSNSRSEMNVSTLELGDSALYLCASSLGDSLRPLHFGNGTRLTVT.

The rearrangement joins TRBV15 to TRBJ1-5; 8 bases line up with TRBD1. There are 16 residues in the CDR3. CDR1 and CDR2 (germline): LNHNV, YYDKDF (reference sequence). V lost 4 bases to trimming and J lost 8 bases; unmatched junction nucleotides: 13. Here the CDR3 DNA reads TGTGCCACCAGCACCCGGGGACAGGACTTTGGGAAGCCCCAGCATTTT. This encodes CATSTRGQDFGKPQHF. Variable domain in full (rest from reference TRBV15 and TRBJ1-5): DAMVIQNPRYQVTQFGKPVTLSCSQTLNHNVMYWYQQKSSQAPKLLFHYYDKDFNNEADTPDNFQSRRPNTSFCFLDIRSPGLGDTAMYLCATSTRGQDFGKPQHFGDGTRLSIL.

The V gene is TRBV28, the J gene TRBJ1-4, with D hard to call. V lost 5 bases and J 0 bases, leaving 4 bases between the germline ends. CDR1 is MDHEN, CDR2 SYDVKM, per germline. The CDR3 is made up of 13 amino acids. The DNA for the CDR3 is TGTGCCAGCAGTCCAGCAACTAATGAAAAACTGTTTTTT. Translated: CASSPATNEKLFF.